The table lists the clone carrying this T cell receptor (beta chain) with many counts. Its cognate antigen is unknown. Clinical Activity Scores of at least 3, NOSPECS grades of at least 4 and durations under 3 months characterized ophthalmopathy patients. The sample is drawn from a study of T cells in Graves' hyperthyroidism and ophthalmopathy. Study background: Upon initial diagnosis and before any treatment, peripheral blood was collected.

V was pared by 2 bases and J by 10 bases, with 14 bases between. The CDR3 length is 14 residues. Using RNA transcripts as the source, TCR beta CDR3 regions were amplified. Carried out on the TCR CDR3, a first-round RT-PCR used the HTBI primer set. One entry per CDR3 protein, called by TCRdb with MiXCR from the multiplex PCR reads. Counted here are hundreds of thousands of distinct CDR3 sequences, over 12% occurring once; the ten biggest clones make up 13%. Study conclusions and caveats: Blood also showed most of the thyroid clonotypes that were expanded above 0.001. In the analysis, a 13 V-J model separated ophthalmopathy from stable hyperthyroidism.

The TCR was taken from a man in his late teens or twenties with Graves' ophthalmopathy. Sample: blood. The chain uses TRBV12-3 or TRBV12-4 and TRBJ1-4; the D is unclear. CDR3 in amino acids: CASSLNLGDPKLFF. CDR3 sequence (DNA): TGTGCCAGCAGTTTAAACCTTGGGGATCCAAAACTGTTTTTT.